This T cell receptor beta chain stems from a study of spatial heterogeneity in lung cancer. Study-level findings and limits: Regional and ubiquitous nonsynonymous mutations were tracked by counts of regional and ubiquitous expanded TCRs, respectively. The study found that expanded intratumoral alpha and beta TCR counts tracked tumor mutation counts.

This clonotype was picked up many times. Its specificity is not known. One entry per CDR3 protein results from TCRdb running MiXCR on the 5' RACE reads. Among approximately 2,000 distinct CDR3 sequences listed, almost 8.5% were seen once. Germline values: CDR1 SGHTA, CDR2 FQGNSA. With V trimmed by 5 bases and J by 1 base, 8 bases remained unmatched. This CDR3 is 15 amino acids long. The time point was: sample taken at primary tumor resection. V and J are TRBV7-2 and TRBJ2-7; 7 bases align to TRBD1. This receptor was obtained from a male donor with early-stage non-small cell lung cancer. The sequences come from lung tumor tissue, collected at surgery. CDR3 nucleotide sequence: TGTGCCAGCAGCCCACAGGGACAGCTGTCCTACGAGCAGTACTTC. It specifies CASSPQGQLSYEQYF.